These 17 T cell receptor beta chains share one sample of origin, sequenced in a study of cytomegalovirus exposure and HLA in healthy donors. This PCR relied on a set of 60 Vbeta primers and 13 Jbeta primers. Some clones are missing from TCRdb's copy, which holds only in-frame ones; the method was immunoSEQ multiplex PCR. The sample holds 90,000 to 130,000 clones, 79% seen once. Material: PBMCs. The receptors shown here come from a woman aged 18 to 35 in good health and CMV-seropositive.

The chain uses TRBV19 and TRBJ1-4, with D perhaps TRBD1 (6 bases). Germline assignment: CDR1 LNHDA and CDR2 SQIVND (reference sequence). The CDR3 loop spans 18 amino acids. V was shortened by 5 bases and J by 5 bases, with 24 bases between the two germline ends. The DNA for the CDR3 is TGTGCCAGTAGTCCCACCAAAACAGGGATGTGGGGCAATGAAAAACTGTTTTTT. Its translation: CASSPTKTGMWGNEKLFF.

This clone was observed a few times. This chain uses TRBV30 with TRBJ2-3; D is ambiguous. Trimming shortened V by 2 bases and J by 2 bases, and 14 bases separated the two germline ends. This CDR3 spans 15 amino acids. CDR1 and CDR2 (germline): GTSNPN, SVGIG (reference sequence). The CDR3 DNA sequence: TGTGCCTGGAGTAGGTGGGCCCTTGACACAGATACGCAGTATTTT. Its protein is CAWSRWALDTDTQYF.

In DNA, the CDR3 is TGTGCCAGCAGCCCCATTGAAACCTCCGGGGAGACCCAGTACTTC. This encodes CASSPIETSGETQYF. The chain is built from TRBV9 and TRBJ2-5, with D hard to call. V lost 4 bases and J 5 bases, leaving 18 bases between the germline ends. Germline V CDR1 and CDR2: SGDLS, YYNGEE. The CDR3 contains 15 residues. The variable domain in full, completed from reference TRBV9 and TRBJ2-5, reads DSGVTQTPKHLITATGQRVTLRCSPRSGDLSVYWYQQSLDQGLQFLIQYYNGEERAKGNILERFSAQQFPDLHSELNLSSLELGDSALYFCASSPIETSGETQYFGPGTRLLVL.

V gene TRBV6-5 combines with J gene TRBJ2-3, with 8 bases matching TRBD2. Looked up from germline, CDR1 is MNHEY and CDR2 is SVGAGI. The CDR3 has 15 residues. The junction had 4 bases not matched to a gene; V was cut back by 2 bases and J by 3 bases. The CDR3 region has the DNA TGTGCCAGCAGTTACAGAACTAGCGGTACAGATACGCAGTATTTT. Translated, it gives CASSYRTSGTDTQYF.

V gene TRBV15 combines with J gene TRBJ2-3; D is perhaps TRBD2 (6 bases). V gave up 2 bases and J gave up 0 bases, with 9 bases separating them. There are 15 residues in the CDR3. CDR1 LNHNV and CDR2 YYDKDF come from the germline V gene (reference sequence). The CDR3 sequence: CATSRWSGSTDTQYF. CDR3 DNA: TGTGCCACCAGCAGATGGAGCGGGAGCACAGATACGCAGTATTTT.

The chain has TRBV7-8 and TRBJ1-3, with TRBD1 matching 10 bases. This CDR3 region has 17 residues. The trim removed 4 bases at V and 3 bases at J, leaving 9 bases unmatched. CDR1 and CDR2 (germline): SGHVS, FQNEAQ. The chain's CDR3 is CASSSGRQGANGNTIYF. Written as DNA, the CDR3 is TGTGCCAGCAGCTCGGGGCGACAGGGGGCGAATGGAAACACCATATATTTT.

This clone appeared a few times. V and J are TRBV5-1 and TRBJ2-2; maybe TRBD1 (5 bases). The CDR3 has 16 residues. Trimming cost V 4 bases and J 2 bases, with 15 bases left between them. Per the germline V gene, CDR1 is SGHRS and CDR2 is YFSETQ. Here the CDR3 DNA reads TGCGCCAGCAGCGAGGCAGGGCCGAGTAACACCGGGGAGCTGTTTTTT. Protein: CASSEAGPSNTGELFF.

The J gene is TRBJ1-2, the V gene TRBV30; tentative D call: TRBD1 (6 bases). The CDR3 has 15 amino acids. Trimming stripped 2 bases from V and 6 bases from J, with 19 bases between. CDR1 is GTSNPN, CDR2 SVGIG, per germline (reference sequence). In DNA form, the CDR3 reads TGTGCCTGGAGTTTTCCCCTGAGGGGGAATCATGGCTACACCTTC. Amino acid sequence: CAWSFPLRGNHGYTF.

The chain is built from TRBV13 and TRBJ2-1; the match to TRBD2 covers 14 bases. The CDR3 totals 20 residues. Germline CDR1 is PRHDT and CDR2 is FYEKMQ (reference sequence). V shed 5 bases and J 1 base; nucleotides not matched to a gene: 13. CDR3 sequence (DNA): TGTGCCAGCAGCCCGTGGGGACTAGCGGGAGACCGATTTTCCTACAATGAGCAGTTCTTC. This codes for CASSPWGLAGDRFSYNEQFF.

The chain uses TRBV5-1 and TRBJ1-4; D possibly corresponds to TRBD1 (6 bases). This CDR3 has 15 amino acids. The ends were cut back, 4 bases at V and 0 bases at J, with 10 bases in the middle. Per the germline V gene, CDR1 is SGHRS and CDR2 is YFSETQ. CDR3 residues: CASSDGTTTNEKLFF. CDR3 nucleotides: TGCGCCAGCAGCGACGGGACAACAACTAATGAAAAACTGTTTTTT.

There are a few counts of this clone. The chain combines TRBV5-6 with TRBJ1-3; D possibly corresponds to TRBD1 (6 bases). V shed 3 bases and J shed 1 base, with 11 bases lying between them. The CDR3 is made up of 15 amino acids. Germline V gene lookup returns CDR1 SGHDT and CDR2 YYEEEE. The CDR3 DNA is TGTGCCAGCAGCTCGGCGGGGGCTTCTGGAAACACCATATATTTT. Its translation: CASSSAGASGNTIYF.

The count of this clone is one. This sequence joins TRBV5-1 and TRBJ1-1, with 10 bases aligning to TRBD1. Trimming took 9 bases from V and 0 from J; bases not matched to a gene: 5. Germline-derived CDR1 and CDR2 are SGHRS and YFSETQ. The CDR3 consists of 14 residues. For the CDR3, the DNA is TGCGCCACCGGGACAGGGGACGTGAACACTGAAGCTTTCTTT. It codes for CATGTGDVNTEAFF.

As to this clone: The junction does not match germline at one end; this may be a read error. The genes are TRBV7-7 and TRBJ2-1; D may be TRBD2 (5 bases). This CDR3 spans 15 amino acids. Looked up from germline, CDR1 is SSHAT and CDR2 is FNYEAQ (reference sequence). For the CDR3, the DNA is TGTGCTAGCAGCTTCGGTCGGGGCTCCTACAATGAGCAGTTCTTC. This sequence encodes CASSFGRGSYNEQFF.

The CDR3 region is CTSSQGTTSRNTGELFF. CDR3 nucleotides: TGCACCAGCAGCCAAGGCACGACTAGCCGGAACACCGGGGAGCTGTTTTTT. The rearrangement joins TRBV1 to TRBJ2-2; the table assigns TRBD2, which was not confirmed against the DNA. TRBV1 is a pseudogene. The CDR3 is 17 amino acids.

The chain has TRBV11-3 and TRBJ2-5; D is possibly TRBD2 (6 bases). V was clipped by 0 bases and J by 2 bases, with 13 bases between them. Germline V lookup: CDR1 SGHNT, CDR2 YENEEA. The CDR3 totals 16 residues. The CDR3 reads CASSLEASVYQETQYF. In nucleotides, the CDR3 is TGTGCCAGCAGCTTAGAGGCTAGCGTATATCAAGAGACCCAGTACTTC.

The CDR3 region is CASSGGDSQETQYF. The CDR3 bases are TGTGCCAGCAGTGGGGGGGACTCTCAAGAGACCCAGTACTTC. The chain links TRBV25-1 to TRBJ2-5, with D perhaps TRBD2 (6 bases). Trimming stripped 4 bases from V and 2 bases from J, with 11 bases between. Germline-derived CDR1 and CDR2 are MGHDK and SYGVNS. The CDR3 has 14 amino acids.

CDR3: CASSETLQPQHF. CDR3 bases: TGTGCCAGCAGTGAGACACTTCAGCCCCAGCATTTT. The J gene is TRBJ1-5, the V gene TRBV6-1; D gene unclear. The V gene lost 3 bases and the J gene lost 6 bases, with 6 bases spanning the gap. The germline V gene has CDR1 MNHNS and CDR2 SASEGT. This CDR3 spans 12 amino acids.